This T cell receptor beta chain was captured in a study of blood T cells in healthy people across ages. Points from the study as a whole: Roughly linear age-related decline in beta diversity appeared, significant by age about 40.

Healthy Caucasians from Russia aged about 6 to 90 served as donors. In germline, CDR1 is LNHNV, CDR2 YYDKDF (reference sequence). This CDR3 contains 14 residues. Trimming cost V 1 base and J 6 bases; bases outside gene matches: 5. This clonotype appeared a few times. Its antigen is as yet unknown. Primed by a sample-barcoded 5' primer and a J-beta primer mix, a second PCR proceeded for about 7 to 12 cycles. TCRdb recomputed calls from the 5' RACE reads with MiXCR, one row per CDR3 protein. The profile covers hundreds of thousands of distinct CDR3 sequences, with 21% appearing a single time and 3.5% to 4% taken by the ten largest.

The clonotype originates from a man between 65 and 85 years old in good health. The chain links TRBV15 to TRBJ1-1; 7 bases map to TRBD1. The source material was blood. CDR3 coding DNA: TGTGCCACCAGCAGAGCCATGAGGGGGCCTGAAGCTTTCTTT. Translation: CATSRAMRGPEAFF.